The entry below gives a single T cell receptor (beta chain) sequence along with its context. Methods used by the authors: How many nucleated cells were present was estimated from reference gene primer amplification. Generated by immunoSEQ multiplex PCR, the TCRdb table keeps only in-frame clones and is missing some. For V, J and clone size, that table is used; D and trimming come from the DNA. The table shows 210,000 or so clones, with around 89% occurring only once. This specimen belongs to a study of blood T cell repertoires in COVID-19. Study-level information: Samples taken during acute and convalescent COVID-19 were collected in the United States, Italy and Spain. T cells, B-cell-depleted T cells, or PBMCs supplied cDNA or gDNA.

Germline values: CDR1 LNHDA, CDR2 SQIVND (reference sequence). V lost 5 bases to trimming and J lost 4 bases, with 17 bases between them. CDR3 length: 15 residues. V gene TRBV19 combines with J gene TRBJ1-1, with D possibly being TRBD1 (5 bases). Sequencing input: peripheral blood. The sequence derives from a man aged 50 to 59 with acute or convalescent COVID-19. DNA for the CDR3: TGTGCCAGTAGTCCCTCCAGGGCCGCATTCACTGAAGCTTTCTTT. This encodes CASSPSRAAFTEAFF.